A single sample is the source of the 8 T cell receptor beta chains below, sequenced in a study of cytomegalovirus exposure and HLA in healthy donors. PCR amplification relied on 60 Vbeta primers (plus 13 Jbeta primers). TCRdb's table, derived via immunoSEQ multiplex PCR, lists solely in-frame clones and lacks some. The sample contains about 140,000 clones, 75% to 80% of which appear only once. Material for sequencing was PBMCs. The receptors originated from a male donor in good health and CMV-seronegative.

This clone has only one observation. The rearrangement links TRBV10-3 to TRBJ2-5, with 7 bases fitting TRBD2. The V segment lost 5 bases and the J segment 5 bases; nucleotides outside the gene matches: 2. The germline gives CDR1 ENHRY, CDR2 SYGVKD. CDR3 length: 12 amino acids. Here the CDR3 reads CAISPGGETQYF. CDR3 DNA sequence: TGTGCCATCAGTCCCGGGGGGGAGACCCAGTACTTC.

The V gene is TRBV6-5, the J gene TRBJ2-1, with 8 bases matching TRBD1. With 7 bases clipped from V and 9 bases from J, the junction kept 14 bases outside the gene matches. The germline V gene has CDR1 MNHEY and CDR2 SVGAGI. The CDR3 sequence is 15 residues long. The CDR3 DNA follows: TGTGCCAGCACCCAGGGGGCGAGAAATAAGGGTGAGCAGTTCTTC. The encoded protein is CASTQGARNKGEQFF.

V is TRBV6-6 and J is TRBJ2-3, with TRBD1 as a possible D gene (6 bases). CDR1 and CDR2 (germline): MNHNY, SVGAGI (reference sequence). This CDR3 region has 16 residues. V gave up 0 bases and J gave up 2 bases, with 12 bases separating them. CDR3 DNA: TGTGCCAGCAGTTACTCGGGGCAGGGGAACACAGATACGCAGTATTTT. Its translation is CASSYSGQGNTDTQYF.

The rearrangement links TRBV28 to TRBJ1-1, with TRBD1 identical over 10 bases. Germline V CDR1 and CDR2: MDHEN, SYDVKM. J lost 10 bases, V lost 5 bases, and 10 bases had no gene match. This CDR3 region has 14 residues. In nucleotides, the CDR3 is TGTGCCAGCAGTCCTCCGGGACAGGGGAAGCGAGCTTTCTTT. Amino acid sequence: CASSPPGQGKRAFF.

The rearrangement joins TRBV10-3 to TRBJ1-5; 8 bases align to TRBD1. Germline V CDR1 and CDR2: ENHRY, SYGVKD. The CDR3 extends over 15 amino acids. Trimming cost V 3 bases and J 4 bases; bases outside gene matches: 5. This CDR3 reads CAISDRTGRNQPQHF. DNA of the CDR3: TGTGCCATCAGTGACCGGACAGGGAGGAATCAGCCCCAGCATTTT.

This chain joins TRBV5-1 and TRBJ2-4; 12 positions match TRBD2. The CDR3 covers 19 residues. Germline V CDR1 and CDR2: SGHRS, YFSETQ. V shed 4 bases and J 1 base; nucleotides not matched to a gene: 12. The CDR3 DNA follows: TGCGCCAGCAGCCCAGGACTAGCGGGGAGAGGGATGGCCAAAAACATTCAGTACTTC. Encoded protein: CASSPGLAGRGMAKNIQYF. Full variable domain (rest looked up from reference TRBV5-1 and TRBJ2-4): KAGVTQTPRYLIKTRGQQVTLSCSPISGHRSVSWYQQTPGQGLQFLFEYFSETQRNKGNFPGRFSGRQFSNSRSEMNVSTLELGDSALYLCASSPGLAGRGMAKNIQYFGAGTRLSVL.

The genes are TRBV30 and TRBJ2-7, with D unclear. V lost 3 bases and J 5 bases, leaving 14 bases between the germline ends. The CDR3 is 13 amino acids. The germline V gene has CDR1 GTSNPN and CDR2 SVGIG (reference sequence). The CDR3 here is CAWRPLDFHEQYF. CDR3 DNA: TGTGCCTGGAGACCCCTAGACTTCCACGAGCAGTACTTC.

The chain uses TRBV7-2 and TRBJ1-2, with TRBD1 matching 9 bases. This CDR3 is built from 15 residues. The germline V gene has CDR1 SGHTA and CDR2 FQGNSA. V was clipped by 0 bases and J by 8 bases; unmatched bases: 7. DNA for the CDR3: TGTGCCAGCAGCTTAGCGGGGACAGGGCTATACGGCTACACCTTC. Residues: CASSLAGTGLYGYTF.